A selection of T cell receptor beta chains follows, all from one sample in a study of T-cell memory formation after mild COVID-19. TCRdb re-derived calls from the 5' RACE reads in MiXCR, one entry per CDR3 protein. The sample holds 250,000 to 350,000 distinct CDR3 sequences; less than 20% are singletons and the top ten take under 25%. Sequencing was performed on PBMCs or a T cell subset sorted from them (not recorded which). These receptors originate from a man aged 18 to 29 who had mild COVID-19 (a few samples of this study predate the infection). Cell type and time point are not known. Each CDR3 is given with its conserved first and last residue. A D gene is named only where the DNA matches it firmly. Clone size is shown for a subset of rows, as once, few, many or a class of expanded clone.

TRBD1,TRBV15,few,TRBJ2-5,CATSRDRGTGETQYF,TGTGCCACCAGCAGAGATCGGGGGACAGGGGAGACCCAGTACTTC
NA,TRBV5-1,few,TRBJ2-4,CASSPAGPGDIQYF,TGCGCCAGCAGCCCGGCAGGTCCGGGAGACATTCAGTACTTC
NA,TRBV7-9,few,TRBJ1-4,CASSLSGGSNEKLFF,TGTGCCAGCAGCTTATCTGGGGGGTCTAATGAAAAACTGTTTTTT
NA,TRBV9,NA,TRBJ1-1,CASTRSGWDTEAFF,TGTGCCAGCACCCGGTCGGGGTGGGACACTGAAGCTTTCTTT
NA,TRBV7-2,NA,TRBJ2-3,CASSPRRTHTQYF,TGTGCCAGCAGCCCAAGGCGGACCCATACGCAGTATTTT
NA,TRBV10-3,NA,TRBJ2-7,CAIKHRDIAYEQYF,TGTGCCATCAAACACCGGGACATAGCCTACGAGCAGTACTTC
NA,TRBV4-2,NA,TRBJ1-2,CASSEPGPQPYGYTF,TGTGCCAGCAGCGAACCGGGACCGCAGCCTTATGGCTACACCTTC
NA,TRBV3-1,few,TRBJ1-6,CASSQEKGLNFSPLHF,TGTGCCAGCAGCCAAGAAAAGGGGTTGAATTTTTCACCCCTCCACTTT
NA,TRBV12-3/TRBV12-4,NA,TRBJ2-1,CASSLVQGWEEQFF,TGTGCCAGCAGTCTGGTACAGGGATGGGAGGAGCAGTTCTTC
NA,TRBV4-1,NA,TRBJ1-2,CASSQNRDSLYGYTF,TGCGCCAGCAGCCAAAACCGCGACAGCCTCTATGGCTACACCTTC
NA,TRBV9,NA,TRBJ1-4,CASSPRPGGEKLFF,TGTGCCAGCAGCCCCCGCCCAGGTGGGGAAAAACTGTTTTTT
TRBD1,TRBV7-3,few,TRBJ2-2,CASSLTDREAGELFF,TGTGCCAGCAGCTTAACGGACAGGGAGGCCGGGGAGCTGTTTTTT
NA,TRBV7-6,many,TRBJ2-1,CASSYRYNEQFF,TGTGCCAGCAGCTACCGCTACAATGAGCAGTTCTTC
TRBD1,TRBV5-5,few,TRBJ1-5,CASSLFTGDQPQHF,TGTGCCAGCAGCTTGTTCACAGGGGATCAGCCCCAGCATTTT
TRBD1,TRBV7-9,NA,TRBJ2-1,CASSYRTGLNEQFF,TGTGCCAGCAGCTATCGGACAGGATTGAATGAGCAGTTCTTC
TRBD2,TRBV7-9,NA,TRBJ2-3,CASSGGRFSTDTQYF,TGTGCCAGCAGCGGCGGGAGATTTAGCACAGATACGCAGTATTTT
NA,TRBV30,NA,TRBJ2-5,CAWSEGAQTGETQYF,TGTGCCTGGAGTGAGGGAGCACAAACGGGGGAGACCCAGTACTTC
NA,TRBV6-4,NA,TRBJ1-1,CASSAELNTEAFF,TGTGCCAGTTCGGCAGAGTTGAACACTGAAGCTTTCTTT
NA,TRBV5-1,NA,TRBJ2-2,CASSLGPRSNTGELFF,TGCGCCAGCAGCTTGGGACCCAGGTCGAACACCGGGGAGCTGTTTTTT
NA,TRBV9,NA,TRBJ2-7,CASSVVASDEQYF,TGTGCCAGCAGCGTAGTGGCATCTGACGAGCAGTACTTC
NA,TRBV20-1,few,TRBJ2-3,CSAGPGGGGADTQYF,TGCAGTGCTGGGCCAGGGGGCGGGGGGGCAGATACGCAGTATTTT
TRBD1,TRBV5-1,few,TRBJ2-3,CASSVDRVDDTQYF,TGCGCCAGCAGCGTGGACAGGGTGGACGATACGCAGTATTTT
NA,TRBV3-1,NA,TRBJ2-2,CASSQGVGELFF,TGTGCCAGCAGCCAAGGAGTCGGGGAGCTGTTTTTT
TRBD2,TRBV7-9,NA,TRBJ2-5,CASTGSRGGGETQYF,TGTGCCAGCACTGGGTCACGGGGGGGCGGAGAGACCCAGTACTTC
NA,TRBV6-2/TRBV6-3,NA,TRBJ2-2,CASSSPLEAGELFF,TGTGCCAGCAGTTCCCCGCTAGAGGCCGGGGAGCTGTTTTTT
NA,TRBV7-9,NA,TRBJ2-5,CASSLNPSSETQYF,TGTGCCAGCAGCTTAAACCCCTCCTCAGAGACCCAGTACTTC
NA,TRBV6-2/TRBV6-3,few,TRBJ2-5,CASSYRQETQYF,TGTGCCAGCAGTTACCGCCAAGAGACCCAGTACTTC
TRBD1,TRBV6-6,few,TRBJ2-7,CASSYSGTGGSEQYF,TGTGCCAGCAGTTATTCCGGGACAGGGGGCTCCGAGCAGTACTTC
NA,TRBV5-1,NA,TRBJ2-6,CASSWGDGANVLTF,TGCGCCAGCAGTTGGGGGGATGGGGCCAACGTCCTGACTTTC